These 28 T cell receptor beta chains were sequenced from one sample in a study of T cell changes during pregnancy in multiple sclerosis. Profiled with immunoSEQ multiplex PCR; TCRdb holds only in-frame clones, not every one. There are around 65,000 clones in the sample; under 95% occur only once, and about 1.3% lies in the top ten. Material: peripheral blood, obtained in the third trimester of pregnancy. The source of these receptors is a female donor in good health, enrolled as a control in a pregnancy study.

The V gene is TRBV7-8, the J gene TRBJ2-2, with D perhaps TRBD1 (5 bases). The CDR3 covers 13 residues. V dropped 5 bases and J dropped 7 bases, with 11 bases sitting between them. Germline V gene data show CDR1 as SGHVS and CDR2 as FQNEAQ. The CDR3 sequence is CASSPGQGGELFF. DNA for the CDR3: TGTGCCAGCAGCCCCGGACAAGGCGGGGAGCTGTTTTTT.

This clone showed up just once. The V call is TRBV4-2, the J call TRBJ2-3, with 9 bases aligning to TRBD2. CDR1 is LGHNA, CDR2 YNFKEQ, per germline. The CDR3 extends over 17 amino acids. Losses at the gene ends were 0 bases for V and 4 bases for J; bases not matched to a gene: 8. The CDR3 nucleotides read TGTGCCAGCAGCCAAGACGGGCGGGGGGGCAGCCCAGATACGCAGTATTTT. Translating it yields CASSQDGRGGSPDTQYF.

V is TRBV7-2 and J is TRBJ1-1, with D possibly being TRBD1 (6 bases). The CDR3 is 15 residues long. Deletions cut 2 bases from V and 2 bases from J, with 12 bases between. Germline-derived CDR1 and CDR2 are SGHTA and FQGNSA. The DNA for the CDR3 is TGTGCCAGCAGCTTAAGAGCAGGGGTAAACACTGAAGCTTTCTTT. Amino acid sequence: CASSLRAGVNTEAFF. Filled out from reference TRBV7-2 and TRBJ1-1, the complete variable domain reads GAGVSQSPSNKVTEKGKDVELRCDPISGHTALYWYRQSLGQGLEFLIYFQGNSAPDKSGLPSDRFSAERTGGSVSTLTIQRTQQEDSAVYLCASSLRAGVNTEAFFGQGTRLTVV.

V is TRBV7-9 and J is TRBJ1-1, with 9 bases lining up with TRBD1. V dropped 4 bases and J dropped 11; count of bases not matched to a gene: 2. Looked up from germline, CDR1 is SEHNR and CDR2 is FQNEAQ (reference sequence). The CDR3 contains 11 residues. CDR3 loop: CASSSGTGAFF. As DNA, the CDR3 is TGTGCCAGCAGCTCCGGGACAGGGGCTTTCTTT. Combining the CDR3 with reference TRBV7-9 and TRBJ1-1 gives the whole variable domain DTGVSQNPRHKITKRGQNVTFRCDPISEHNRLYWYRQTLGQGPEFLTYFQNEAQLEKSRLLSDRFSAERPKGSFSTLEIQRTEQGDSAMYLCASSSGTGAFFGQGTRLTVV.

The rearrangement joins TRBV6-5 to TRBJ1-1; D call uncertain. This CDR3 is built from 12 residues. Trimming pared 8 bases from V and 0 bases from J, leaving 7 bases between. Germline CDR1 and CDR2: MNHEY and SVGAGI. The DNA of the CDR3 is TGTGCCAGCGGCCAGATGAACACTGAAGCTTTCTTT. Translated, it gives CASGQMNTEAFF.

In DNA, the CDR3 is TGTGCCAGCTCGTTTAGCGGGGGGGCCTACGAGCAGTACTTC. Translated: CASSFSGGAYEQYF. The chain links TRBV18 to TRBJ2-7; 11 nucleotides match TRBD2. The CDR3 has 14 amino acids. With 6 bases clipped from V and 2 bases from J, the junction kept 3 bases outside the gene matches. Germline CDR1 KGHSH, CDR2 LQKENI.

The rearrangement uses TRBV13 and TRBJ1-4; D gene uncertain. The germline V and J ends were trimmed by 5 bases and 8 bases, with 9 bases remaining between them. CDR1 is PRHDT, CDR2 FYEKMQ, per germline (reference sequence). The CDR3 has 12 residues. The CDR3 DNA follows: TGTGCCAGCAGCCGGGAGCGCGAAAAACTGTTTTTT. This sequence encodes CASSREREKLFF.

The CDR3 sequence: CASSLRQAKNIQYF. DNA for the CDR3: TGTGCCAGCAGTTTAAGACAGGCCAAAAACATTCAGTACTTC. The V gene is TRBV28, the J gene TRBJ2-4; tentatively, D is TRBD1 (5 bases). This CDR3 is built from 14 residues. The V gene's germline CDR1 is MDHEN and CDR2 SYDVKM. The V end was cut by 2 bases, the J end by 1 base, with 6 bases between.

V and J are TRBV4-3 and TRBJ1-2; 8 nucleotides agree with TRBD1. This CDR3 is 15 amino acids long. Trimming cost V 3 bases and J 4 bases; bases outside gene matches: 7. Germline V CDR1 and CDR2: LGHNA, YSLEER. This CDR3 is CASSQVQTGVYGYTF. In nucleotides, the CDR3 is TGCGCCAGCAGCCAGGTCCAGACAGGGGTCTATGGCTACACCTTC.

This sequence joins TRBV7-9 and TRBJ2-1, with a weak D call TRBD1 (6 bases). Germline V lookup: CDR1 SEHNR, CDR2 FQNEAQ (reference sequence). The CDR3 runs 14 residues. Between the trimmed V and J ends, which lost 1 base and 4 bases, there was a span of 8 bases. As DNA, the CDR3 is TGTGCCAGCAGCTTAGACAGGGAATACAATGAGCAGTTCTTC. The encoded protein is CASSLDREYNEQFF.

The chain recombines TRBV28 with TRBJ2-7, with 8 bases lining up with TRBD2. V lost 5 bases, J lost 0 bases, and 0 bases stayed unmatched. Germline values: CDR1 MDHEN, CDR2 SYDVKM. The CDR3 is 13 amino acids. The CDR3 bases are TGTGCCAGCAGTCGGGAGGGCTCCTACGAGCAGTACTTC. Translating it yields CASSREGSYEQYF.

This chain uses TRBV6-5 with TRBJ2-1; D unresolved. V was shortened by 0 bases and J by 8 bases, with 5 bases between the two germline ends. Germline CDR1 reads MNHEY; CDR2 reads SVGAGI. The CDR3 is 12 residues long. CDR3 DNA sequence: TGTGCCAGCAGTTACTCCCGGGATGAGCAGTTCTTC. Amino acids: CASSYSRDEQFF.

This chain's CDR3 is CASSSDGTGTYGYTF. In DNA, the CDR3 is TGCGCCAGCAGCTCTGACGGGACAGGGACCTATGGCTACACCTTC. J is TRBJ1-2 and V is TRBV5-1, with 9 positions matching TRBD1. The junction had 7 bases not matched to a gene; V was cut back by 3 bases and J by 4 bases. The length of the CDR3 is 15 residues. From germline, CDR1 is SGHRS and CDR2 YFSETQ.

The chain is built from TRBV9 and TRBJ2-7, with 7 nucleotides matching TRBD1. The CDR3 covers 15 residues. The V gene's germline CDR1 is SGDLS and CDR2 YYNGEE. The V and J ends lost 0 bases and 3 bases, in that order; junction bases with no gene match: 6. The CDR3 region has the DNA TGTGCCAGCAGCGTAGCGGCAGGGGGTTACTACGAGCAGTACTTC. Protein sequence: CASSVAAGGYYEQYF.

This clone showed up just once. This sequence joins TRBV4-1 and TRBJ1-2; D gene ambiguous. From germline, CDR1 is MGHRA and CDR2 YSYEKL. With 1 base removed from V and 4 bases from J, the gap between germline ends came to 10 bases. The CDR3 spans 14 residues. The CDR3 loop reads CASSQGVELYGYTF. The CDR3 nucleotides are TGCGCCAGCAGCCAAGGGGTGGAGCTCTATGGCTACACCTTC.

This chain uses TRBV11-3 with TRBJ2-3; 13 positions match TRBD2. V was clipped by 5 bases and J by 6 bases; unmatched bases: 11. In germline, CDR1 is SGHNT, CDR2 YENEEA. This CDR3 spans 17 amino acids. In DNA form, the CDR3 reads TGTGCCAGCAGCCCAAGGACTAGCGGGGGCCCCTCGGATACGCAGTATTTT. This gives the protein CASSPRTSGGPSDTQYF.

The chain joins TRBV7-8 to TRBJ1-2; D is uncertain. This CDR3 comprises 14 residues. Germline values: CDR1 SGHVS, CDR2 FQNEAQ. V was clipped by 3 bases and J by 5 bases, with 13 bases between them. The CDR3 region has the DNA TGTGCCAGCAGCTTTTTAAATCCGAGTTATGGCTACACCTTC. It encodes CASSFLNPSYGYTF.

The CDR3 bases are TGTGCCTGGAGTGCCAGGGGGCCGAACACTGAAGCTTTCTTT. Translating it yields CAWSARGPNTEAFF. The chain recombines TRBV30 with TRBJ1-1; 8 bases fit TRBD1. CDR3 length equals 14 residues. V trimming: 1 base; J trimming: 1 base; junction bases outside the gene matches: 2. Germline V gene sequence: CDR1 GTSNPN, CDR2 SVGIG (reference sequence).

The V call is TRBV15, the J call TRBJ2-5; TRBD1 is a possible D gene (5 bases). Germline values: CDR1 LNHNV, CDR2 YYDKDF (reference sequence). The CDR3 is 15 amino acids. The ends were cut back, 1 base at V and 5 bases at J, with 14 bases in the middle. CDR3 sequence: CATSRAGDSTETQYF. As DNA, the CDR3 is TGTGCCACCAGCAGAGCTGGCGACAGCACGGAGACCCAGTACTTC.

The rearrangement links TRBV19 to TRBJ1-6; D is perhaps TRBD1 (5 bases). The CDR3 runs 14 residues. CDR1 is LNHDA, CDR2 SQIVND, per germline (reference sequence). V gave up 7 bases and J gave up 3 bases, with 10 bases separating them. CDR3 nucleotides: TGTGCCAGTAAGATTACAGGCTATAATTCACCCCTCCACTTT. Amino acids: CASKITGYNSPLHF.

This clone occurred once. The chain uses TRBV5-3 and TRBJ2-7, with TRBD1 matching over 8 bases. TRBV5-3 is an open reading frame, and its role is uncertain. V was pared by 1 base and J by 5 bases, with 11 bases of the junction left unmatched. This CDR3 has 16 residues. The CDR3 here is CARSLIGQGAGNEQYF. The CDR3 nucleotides are TGTGCCAGAAGCTTGATCGGACAGGGAGCTGGGAACGAGCAGTACTTC.

This clone was seen only a few times. The V gene is TRBV30, the J gene TRBJ1-6, with a weak D call TRBD1 (6 bases). Germline CDR1 reads GTSNPN; CDR2 reads SVGIG (reference sequence). Trimming stripped 6 bases from V and 4 bases from J, with 10 bases between. This CDR3 is built from 13 residues. The CDR3 coding sequence is TGTGCCTGCAAGGGGGAATATAATTCACCCCTCCACTTT. It yields the protein CACKGEYNSPLHF.

This chain joins TRBV5-8 and TRBJ1-5; TRBD1 aligns across 9 bases. The germline V gene encodes CDR1 SGHTS and CDR2 YDEGEE. V was pared by 2 bases and J by 2 bases, with 8 bases of the junction left unmatched. The CDR3 sequence is 17 residues long. The CDR3 nucleotides read TGTGCCAGCAGCTTCTCACAGGGGGCGCGGGGCAATCAGCCCCAGCATTTT. Translation: CASSFSQGARGNQPQHF.

The chain uses TRBV6-1 and TRBJ1-3; a possible D gene is TRBD1 (6 bases). Trimming pared 0 bases from V and 2 bases from J, leaving 14 bases between. The CDR3 is made up of 17 amino acids. Germline CDR1 is MNHNS and CDR2 is SASEGT. The CDR3 protein is CASSEAHGGRPGNTIYF. CDR3 nucleotides: TGTGCCAGCAGTGAAGCTCACGGGGGGCGTCCTGGAAACACCATATATTTT.

This chain uses TRBV5-8 with TRBJ1-6; possible D gene TRBD1, 6 bases. Germline loops: CDR1 SGHTS, CDR2 YDEGEE. Trimming pared 2 bases from V and 13 bases from J, leaving 19 bases between. The CDR3 covers 15 residues. The CDR3 spells CASSFGWDNSNPLHF. The CDR3 DNA reads TGTGCCAGCAGCTTTGGATGGGACAATTCAAACCCCCTCCACTTT.

The chain recombines TRBV7-8 with TRBJ2-5; TRBD2 aligns across 15 bases. This CDR3 spans 17 amino acids. The V gene's germline CDR1 is SGHVS and CDR2 FQNEAQ. Unmatched junction bases numbered 8, after V lost 5 bases and J lost 4 bases. The CDR3, as DNA: TGTGCCAGCAGCCTGTGGACTAGCGGGGGGGAATTAGAGACCCAGTACTTC. Translating gives CASSLWTSGGELETQYF.

Here the CDR3 DNA reads TGTGCCAGCAGCTTAGGGGTGAATCGCCCAGATACGCAGTATTTT. Amino acid sequence: CASSLGVNRPDTQYF. The chain couples TRBV5-6 to TRBJ2-3, with a possible D match to TRBD1 (5 bases). Germline V gene data show CDR1 as SGHDT and CDR2 as YYEEEE. Trimming shortened V by 2 bases and J by 4 bases, and 14 bases separated the two germline ends. There are 15 residues in the CDR3.

The chain combines TRBV12-5 with TRBJ2-3; 10 nucleotides match TRBD2. This CDR3 contains 14 residues. V lost 7 bases and J lost 7; bases outside the gene matches: 8. Germline lookup yields CDR1 LGHNT and CDR2 FRNRAP. In DNA, the CDR3 is TGTGCTAGTGCCCCAGCGGGGGGGAGCAATACGCAGTATTTT. This sequence encodes CASAPAGGSNTQYF.